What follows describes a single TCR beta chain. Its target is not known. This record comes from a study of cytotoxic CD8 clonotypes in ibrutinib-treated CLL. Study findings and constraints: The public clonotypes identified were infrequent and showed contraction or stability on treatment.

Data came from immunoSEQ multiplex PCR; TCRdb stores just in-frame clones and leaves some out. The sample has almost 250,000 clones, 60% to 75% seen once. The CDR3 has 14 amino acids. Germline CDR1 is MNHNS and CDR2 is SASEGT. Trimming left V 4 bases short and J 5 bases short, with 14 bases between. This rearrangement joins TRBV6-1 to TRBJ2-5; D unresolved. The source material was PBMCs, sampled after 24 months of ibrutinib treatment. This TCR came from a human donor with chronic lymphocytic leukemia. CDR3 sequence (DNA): TGTGCCAGCAGTGCTCCTGGGTTCTCGGAGACCCAGTACTTC. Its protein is CASSAPGFSETQYF.